This T cell receptor beta chain is drawn from a study of T cell responses to AZD1222 COVID-19 vaccine. Broader study findings: Just a handful of people given AZD1222 tested seropositive at baseline. Donors were largely white British and mainly female; clonal diversity was possibly underestimated. Vaccine-associated CD4 TCRs spanned spike, dominant at 160-218 and 743-854.

Only in-frame clones appear in the TCRdb table, and some are missing; sequencing was by immunoSEQ multiplex PCR. The repertoire has about 93,000 clones, 80% to 90% of them found once; the top ten carry 2% to 2.5%. The CDR3 is made up of 14 amino acids. Germline CDR1 is LGHDT and CDR2 is YNNKEL (reference sequence). V lost 0 bases and J lost 2, with 7 bases in between. With respect to this clone: Antigen: not known.

Specimen: peripheral blood, collected 28 days after the second AZD1222 dose. V usage is TRBV3-1 (or the pseudogene TRBV3-2) and J usage is TRBJ1-2; D is ambiguous. This clonotype originated in an adult who received the AZD1222 COVID-19 vaccine. CDR3 sequence reads: CASSQEGGNYGYTF. The DNA of the CDR3 is TGTGCCAGCAGCCAAGAAGGAGGGAACTATGGCTACACCTTC.